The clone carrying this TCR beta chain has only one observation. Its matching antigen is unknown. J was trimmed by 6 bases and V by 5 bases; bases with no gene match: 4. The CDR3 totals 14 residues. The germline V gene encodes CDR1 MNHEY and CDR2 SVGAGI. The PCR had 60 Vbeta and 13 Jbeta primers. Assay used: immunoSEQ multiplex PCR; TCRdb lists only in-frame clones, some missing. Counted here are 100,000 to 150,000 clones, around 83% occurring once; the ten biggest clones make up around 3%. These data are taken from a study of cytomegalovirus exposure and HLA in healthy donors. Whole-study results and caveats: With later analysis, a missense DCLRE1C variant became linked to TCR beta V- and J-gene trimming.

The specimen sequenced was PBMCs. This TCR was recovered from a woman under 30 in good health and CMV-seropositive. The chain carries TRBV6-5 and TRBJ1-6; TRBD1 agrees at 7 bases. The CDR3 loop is CASSAWDSNSPLHF. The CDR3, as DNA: TGTGCCAGCAGTGCCTGGGACAGTAATTCACCCCTCCACTTT.